The following is a T cell receptor (beta chain) sequence with its context. These data originate in a study of blood T cell repertoires in COVID-19. Study-wide context: Acute-phase and convalescent COVID-19 samples originated in the United States, Italy and Spain. The cDNA or gDNA used as material had been derived from T cells, B-cell-depleted T cells, or PBMCs.

Germline loops: CDR1 LNHNV, CDR2 YYDKDF (reference sequence). V lost 3 bases and J 0 bases, leaving 10 bases between the germline ends. This CDR3 is 15 amino acids long. As processed by the authors: Counts of nucleated cells, estimated from reference gene primer amplification, were obtained. TCRdb keeps only in-frame clones here, not all; method: immunoSEQ multiplex PCR. V and J calls and clone size are copied from that table; D and trimming were computed from the DNA. The table has 40,000 to 45,000 clones, 80% to 90% seen once. The sample taken for sequencing was peripheral blood. This TCR was recovered from a human donor in a cohort sampled during active COVID-19. The chain combines TRBV15 with TRBJ2-3; D might be TRBD2 (6 bases). The CDR3 DNA follows: TGTGCCACCAGCAGCCTAGCGTTTAGCACAGATACGCAGTATTTT. Translated, it gives CATSSLAFSTDTQYF.